This record covers a single T cell receptor (beta chain). The data were obtained in a study of technical replicates of blood from a few donors. Germline V gene lookup returns CDR1 SGHRS and CDR2 YFSETQ. The CDR3 extends over 17 amino acids. V was cut by 6 bases and J by 5 bases, with 24 bases left in between. Generated by immunoSEQ multiplex PCR, the TCRdb table keeps only in-frame clones and is missing some. The sample lists roughly 82,000 clones; roughly 95% were seen once. The clonotype comes from a human donor in good health. Sequencing was carried out using T cells isolated from PBMCs. The chain carries TRBV5-1 and TRBJ1-5, with a possible D match to TRBD1 (6 bases). The CDR3 spells CASKNRLGGRGHQPQHF. The CDR3 region has the DNA TGCGCCAGCAAGAACCGGCTTGGAGGCAGGGGTCATCAGCCCCAGCATTTT.